This T cell receptor (beta chain) derives from a study of early T cells in non-severe SARS-CoV-2 infection. About the study: Sequencing was performed on bulk RNA from unsorted whole blood, leaving chains unpaired. Regarding the study as a whole: The study's VDJdb matching favored anti-spike CD8 responses and missed private and CD4 specificities.

Unique molecular identifier tags were affixed to discrete cDNA molecules. Using its own MiXCR run on the 5' RACE reads, TCRdb lists one record per CDR3 protein. Here the sample spans roughly 120,000 distinct CDR3 sequences, more than 13% being singletons. The CDR3 loop spans 16 amino acids. The V gene's germline CDR1 is SNHLY and CDR2 FYNNEI. With 3 bases clipped from V and 6 bases from J, the junction kept 11 bases outside the gene matches. This clonotype was found a few times. Its antigen is not identified. The chain is built from TRBV2 and TRBJ2-1, with TRBD1 matching 7 bases. This TCR was sampled from an adult who was a healthcare worker with PCR-confirmed SARS-CoV-2 infection or an uninfected control (not recorded which). Specimen: whole blood. CDR3 in amino acids: CASSDRTGVRSNEQFF. The CDR3 bases are TGTGCCAGCAGTGATAGAACAGGGGTGCGTAGCAATGAGCAGTTCTTC. Drawing the rest from reference TRBV2 and TRBJ2-1, the complete variable domain is EPEVTQTPSHQVTQMGQEVILRCVPISNHLYFYWYRQILGQKVEFLVSFYNNEISEKSEIFDDQFSVERPDGSNFTLKIRSTKLEDSAMYFCASSDRTGVRSNEQFFGPGTRLTVL.